A single sample gave rise to the 26 T cell receptor beta chains below, sequenced in a study of T cells in Graves' hyperthyroidism and ophthalmopathy. Amplified regions were TCR beta CDR3 sequences from RNA transcripts. The TCR CDR3 was amplified in a first-round RT-PCR using the HTBI primer set. TCRdb ran MiXCR on the multiplex PCR reads and lists one entry per CDR3 protein. The table lists around 500,000 distinct CDR3 sequences, 12% to 15% of them singletons. Source material: blood. The source of these receptors is a woman aged 35 to 49 with Graves' hyperthyroidism.

The V and J genes are TRBV19 and TRBJ2-7; 9 nucleotides align to TRBD1. Germline V CDR1 and CDR2: LNHDA, SQIVND (reference sequence). The CDR3 is 13 residues long. Trimming removed 7 bases from V and 7 bases from J; junction bases left unmatched: 8. The DNA of the CDR3 is TGTGCCAGTAAGACTCCGGGACAGGGTGAGCAGTACTTC. This codes for CASKTPGQGEQYF.

The genes are TRBV30 and TRBJ1-1, with D unresolved. The CDR3 runs to 14 residues. Between the trimmed V and J ends, which lost 2 bases and 0 bases, there was a span of 10 bases. Germline V CDR1 and CDR2: GTSNPN, SVGIG (reference sequence). CDR3 DNA sequence: TGTGCCTGGAGTAAGACCCAAATGAACACTGAAGCTTTCTTT. Translated: CAWSKTQMNTEAFF. Together with reference TRBV30 and TRBJ1-1, the CDR3 gives the full variable domain: SQTIHQWPATLVQPVGSPLSLECTVEGTSNPNLYWYRQAAGRGLQLLFYSVGIGQISSEVPQNLSASRPQDRQFILSSKKLLLSDSGFYLCAWSKTQMNTEAFFGQGTRLTVV.

This clonotype was counted many times. V usage is TRBV12-3 or TRBV12-4 and J usage is TRBJ2-3, with D unclear. V lost 6 bases, J lost 0 bases, and 13 bases lay in between. CDR3 length: 15 amino acids. CDR3 sequence: CASSEQSSSTDTQYF. In DNA form, the CDR3 reads TGTGCCAGCAGCGAACAGAGTTCTAGCACAGATACGCAGTATTTT.

This rearrangement joins TRBV20-1 to TRBJ2-1; TRBD2 aligns across 16 bases. The germline CDR1 and CDR2 sequences are DFQATT and SNEGSKA (reference sequence). V was clipped by 3 bases and J by 5 bases; unmatched bases: 1. The CDR3 contains 15 residues. The CDR3, as DNA: TGCAGTGCTAGGGGACTAGCGGGAGGGAACAATGAGCAGTTCTTC. As protein: CSARGLAGGNNEQFF.

This clonotype appeared many times. The genes are TRBV7-2 and TRBJ2-3; D remains ambiguous. The CDR3 is 14 amino acids. Trimming shortened V by 5 bases and J by 3 bases, and 12 bases separated the two germline ends. Per germline, CDR1 SGHTA and CDR2 FQGNSA. The CDR3 sequence is CASSDDLTTDTQYF. For the CDR3, the DNA is TGTGCCAGCAGCGACGACCTGACGACAGATACGCAGTATTTT.

This clonotype was counted ten times or more. The chain uses TRBV20-1 and TRBJ2-5, with TRBD2 matching over 8 bases. CDR3 size: 14 residues. The V gene end was trimmed by 6 bases and the J gene end by 5 bases; junction bases not matched to a gene: 11. Germline CDR1 reads DFQATT; CDR2 reads SNEGSKA (reference sequence). The CDR3 DNA is TGCAGTGCGAGGGATAGACTAGCGCTGGAGACCCAGTACTTC. Its protein product is CSARDRLALETQYF.

This clonotype was seen at least ten times. V and J are TRBV11-3 and TRBJ2-1; D is undetermined. The CDR3 length is 15 residues. The V gene lost 2 bases and the J gene lost 0 bases, with 8 bases spanning the gap. Germline V gene sequence: CDR1 SGHNT, CDR2 YENEEA. CDR3 amino acids: CASSLTYSSYNEQFF. CDR3 nucleotides: TGTGCCAGCAGCTTAACCTACAGCTCCTACAATGAGCAGTTCTTC.

In its sample, this clonotype was seen many times. The chain couples TRBV5-1 to TRBJ2-7; 10 nucleotides match TRBD1. V gave up 2 bases and J gave up 5 bases; unmatched junction bases: 7. Per germline, CDR1 SGHRS and CDR2 YFSETQ. The CDR3 is made up of 15 amino acids. The CDR3 is CASSLLRDRGHEQYF. CDR3 bases: TGCGCCAGCAGCTTACTCCGGGACAGGGGCCACGAGCAGTACTTC.

This clonotype came up once. The V call is TRBV5-6, the J call TRBJ2-7, with 11 bases matching TRBD2. Trimming at V came to 3 bases and at J to 0 bases, leaving 2 bases not matched to a gene. This CDR3 comprises 15 residues. The germline CDR1 and CDR2 sequences are SGHDT and YYEEEE. The CDR3 here is CASSSGLAASYEQYF. DNA for the CDR3: TGTGCCAGCAGCTCGGGACTAGCGGCCTCCTACGAGCAGTACTTC.

This clonotype was seen repeatedly, ten times or more. V is TRBV12-3 or TRBV12-4 and J is TRBJ2-7; no clear D gene. Deletions cut 5 bases from V and 0 bases from J, with 20 bases between. This CDR3 spans 17 amino acids. For the CDR3, the DNA is TGTGCCAGCAGTGTCCACACAGAACGGTCCTCCTCCTACGAGCAGTACTTC. This codes for CASSVHTERSSSYEQYF.

This clonotype was seen many times. This chain uses TRBV24-1 with TRBJ2-1, with 10 positions matching TRBD2. This CDR3 has 17 amino acids. Germline V gives CDR1 KGHDR, CDR2 SFDVKD. V was clipped by 2 bases and J by 5 bases; unmatched bases: 8. The DNA for the CDR3 is TGTGCCACCAGTGATTCTCTAGCGGGGGAATTTAACAATGAGCAGTTCTTC. It specifies CATSDSLAGEFNNEQFF.

In its sample, this clonotype was seen many times. The CDR3 sequence: CSASDNAQHGYTF. CDR3 coding DNA: TGCAGTGCTAGTGACAACGCCCAGCATGGCTACACCTTC. J is TRBJ1-2 and V is TRBV20-1; D is ambiguous. The V gene's germline CDR1 is DFQATT and CDR2 SNEGSKA (reference sequence). This CDR3 is 13 amino acids long. The V end was cut by 3 bases, the J end by 6 bases, with 14 bases between.

This clonotype was counted at least ten times. The chain joins TRBV28 to TRBJ2-1; D possibly corresponds to TRBD1 (5 bases). The V end lost 3 bases, the J end lost 4 bases, and 10 bases lay between the germline ends. There are 14 residues in the CDR3. Germline V lookup: CDR1 MDHEN, CDR2 SYDVKM. The CDR3 spells CASSFYDRYNEQFF. In nucleotides, the CDR3 is TGTGCCAGCAGTTTCTACGACAGATACAATGAGCAGTTCTTC.

This clonotype was counted ten times or more. The chain joins TRBV27 to TRBJ1-6; D is uncertain. Germline V gives CDR1 MNHEY, CDR2 SMNVEV (reference sequence). V was pared by 4 bases and J by 0 bases, with 10 bases between. The CDR3 totals 16 residues. The CDR3 sequence is CASSSKGGSYNSPLHF. In DNA form, the CDR3 reads TGTGCCAGCAGTTCGAAGGGTGGCTCCTATAATTCACCCCTCCACTTT.

This clonotype was seen a few times. The chain employs TRBV6-2 or TRBV6-3 and TRBJ2-2; maybe TRBD1 (7 bases). CDR3 size: 14 residues. Germline V lookup: CDR1 MNHEY, CDR2 SVGEGT. V was trimmed by 5 bases and J by 6 bases, leaving 13 bases between them. This CDR3 reads CASSARGAAGELFF. CDR3 in DNA: TGTGCCAGCAGTGCCAGGGGGGCCGCCGGGGAGCTGTTTTTT.

The sample holds a few counts of this clonotype. The chain combines TRBV5-1 with TRBJ2-3; the match to TRBD1 covers 7 bases. The V gene's germline CDR1 is SGHRS and CDR2 YFSETQ. V dropped 0 bases and J dropped 3; count of bases not matched to a gene: 4. The CDR3 totals 15 residues. The CDR3 DNA reads TGCGCCAGCAGCTTGGAGGCGACAGGGACAGATACGCAGTATTTT. It yields the protein CASSLEATGTDTQYF.

The sample holds many counts of this clonotype. The CDR3 nucleotides are TGTGCCAGCCAGCTTAGACCGGAGAACACTGAAGCTTTCTTT. It specifies CASQLRPENTEAFF. V and J are TRBV11-2 and TRBJ1-1; D not resolved. Germline CDR1 reads SGHAT; CDR2 reads FQNNGV. Trimming took off 8 bases at V and 1 base at J, with 14 bases between the two ends. The CDR3 runs 14 residues.

The rearrangement uses TRBV3-1 and TRBJ2-7; D could derive from TRBD1 or TRBD2 (6 bases each). Germline V gene data show CDR1 as LGHDT and CDR2 as YNNKEL (reference sequence). Trimming left V 3 bases short and J 4 bases short, with 16 bases between. The CDR3 spans 15 residues. CDR3 DNA sequence: TGTGCCAGCAGCCAGACCGGGGGACATCTGTACGAGCAGTACTTC. Its translation is CASSQTGGHLYEQYF.

This clonotype was seen just once. This chain uses TRBV7-8 with TRBJ1-5; TRBD1 aligns across 7 bases. J gave up 0 bases and V 5 bases, and 10 bases lay outside the gene matches. The CDR3 loop spans 17 amino acids. Germline CDR1 is SGHVS and CDR2 is FQNEAQ. CDR3 coding DNA: TGTGCCAGCAGCCGCAGGGGGTCAGTGAATAGCAATCAGCCCCAGCATTTT. Encoded protein: CASSRRGSVNSNQPQHF.

This clonotype was detected only a few times. The CDR3: CASNIGGAGPNEQFF. The CDR3 DNA is TGTGCCAGCAATATAGGGGGGGCAGGACCCAATGAGCAGTTCTTC. V is TRBV7-9 and J is TRBJ2-1, with a weak D call TRBD2 (7 bases). Trimming pared 7 bases from V and 6 bases from J, leaving 19 bases between. The CDR3 contains 15 residues. Germline V gene data show CDR1 as SEHNR and CDR2 as FQNEAQ (reference sequence).

This clonotype was observed at least ten times. The chain recombines TRBV30 with TRBJ2-1; either TRBD1 or TRBD2 may supply D (5 bases each). Trimming removed 3 bases from V and 3 bases from J, with 9 bases in between. Germline CDR1 and CDR2: GTSNPN and SVGIG (reference sequence). The CDR3 totals 13 residues. Written as DNA, the CDR3 is TGTGCCTGGAGATCGGGACGCTACAATGAGCAGTTCTTC. The encoded protein is CAWRSGRYNEQFF. Based on the CDR3 plus reference TRBV30 and TRBJ2-1, the full variable domain is SQTIHQWPATLVQPVGSPLSLECTVEGTSNPNLYWYRQAAGRGLQLLFYSVGIGQISSEVPQNLSASRPQDRQFILSSKKLLLSDSGFYLCAWRSGRYNEQFFGPGTRLTVL.

This clonotype was seen a handful of times. CDR3 protein: CASSPGGSIMNTEAFF. CDR3 coding DNA: TGTGCCAGTAGTCCCGGGGGTAGCATCATGAACACTGAAGCTTTCTTT. The chain recombines TRBV19 with TRBJ1-1; the D gene is possibly TRBD1 (5 bases). Trimming cost V 5 bases and J 0 bases, with 16 bases left between them. CDR3 length: 16 residues. Germline V lookup: CDR1 LNHDA, CDR2 SQIVND (reference sequence).

The V call is TRBV19, the J call TRBJ1-5; 12 nucleotides agree with TRBD1. The length of the CDR3 is 16 residues. The ends lost 4 bases at V and 5 bases at J; junction bases unmatched: 6. Germline V lookup: CDR1 LNHDA, CDR2 SQIVND (reference sequence). CDR3 in amino acids: CASSTPGQGADQPQHF. The CDR3 DNA follows: TGTGCCAGTAGTACTCCGGGACAGGGGGCTGATCAGCCCCAGCATTTT.

The chain uses TRBV20-1 and TRBJ2-1; TRBD2 is a possible D gene (6 bases). The ends were cut back, 3 bases at V and 9 bases at J, with 15 bases in the middle. Germline loops: CDR1 DFQATT, CDR2 SNEGSKA (reference sequence). This CDR3 comprises 13 residues. The CDR3 sequence: CSASGGTTGEQFF. CDR3 DNA sequence: TGCAGTGCTAGCGGCGGGACGACTGGTGAGCAGTTCTTC.

This clonotype was seen ten or more times. This chain connects TRBV5-1 to TRBJ2-1; no clear D gene. Germline CDR1 and CDR2: SGHRS and YFSETQ. V lost 4 bases and J 2 bases, leaving 19 bases between the germline ends. The CDR3 totals 17 residues. The CDR3 DNA follows: TGCGCCAGCAGCCGCGAGTACTCAGCGAACACCTACAATGAGCAGTTCTTC. Amino acid sequence: CASSREYSANTYNEQFF.

This clonotype was picked up many times. The genes are TRBV7-9 and TRBJ2-7, with 12 bases lining up with TRBD2. The CDR3 loop spans 17 amino acids. Trimming at V came to 5 bases and at J to 2 bases, leaving 10 bases not matched to a gene. Germline values: CDR1 SEHNR, CDR2 FQNEAQ (reference sequence). This CDR3 is CASSAVGASGRAYEQYF. The CDR3 nucleotides read TGTGCCAGCAGCGCCGTTGGAGCTAGCGGGAGGGCCTACGAGCAGTACTTC.